A selection of T cell receptor beta chains follows, all from one sample in a study of CXCR3-negative and CXCR3-positive naive CD8 T cells. From the 5' RACE reads, TCRdb lists one entry per CDR3 protein and no DNA. The sample table includes about 50,000 distinct CDR3 sequences. The material sequenced was naive CXCR3- CD8+ T cells from blood. These receptors came from a human donor in good health. Some clones in this sample may be carry-over from other donors' samples. Both conserved end residues are part of each CDR3. Expanded clones are given a class, and other clones once, few, many or no size at all.

>TRBV6-5|TRBJ2-7|NA
CASSYRSFSHYEQYF
>TRBV28|TRBJ2-5|NA
CASSFKGGQETQYF
>TRBV4-2|TRBJ1-6|NA
CASSQDPGGISYNSPLHF
>TRBV28|TRBJ1-5|NA
CASSLLFGNQPQHF
>TRBV6-6|TRBJ1-5|NA
CASSYDEAGAGHQPQHF
>TRBV23-1|TRBJ2-3|NA
CASSDQGNRSTDTQYF
>TRBV7-6|TRBJ1-4|NA
CVSSSERAWGRTNEKLFF
>TRBV20-1|TRBJ2-7|NA
CSARDSIRDRDYEQYF
>TRBV29-1|TRBJ2-4|NA
CSVGHPGGAAKNIQYF
>TRBV12-3/TRBV12-4|TRBJ2-1|NA
CASSYASGGYNEQFF
>TRBV7-9|TRBJ2-1|NA
CASSPDSDTSYNEQFF
>TRBV12-3/TRBV12-4|TRBJ2-5|NA
CASSLVGAGETQYF
>TRBV4-2|TRBJ2-1|NA
CASSQGRNSYNEQFF
>TRBV28|TRBJ2-3|NA
CASSHRDTQYF
>TRBV7-3|TRBJ1-1|NA
CASSSTGDSIEAFF
>TRBV27|TRBJ2-3|NA
CASSLTGSGRPTDTQYF
>TRBV5-1|TRBJ2-7|NA
CASSWDRPIGYEQYF
>TRBV7-3|TRBJ2-7|NA
CASSLTPGGGYEQYF
>TRBV15|TRBJ2-3|medium-sized
CATSRDWSSDTQYF
>TRBV20-1|TRBJ2-7|NA
CSARGEKGRDSYEQYF
>TRBV15|TRBJ2-7|NA
CATSRVVGGYEQYF
>TRBV14|TRBJ2-1|NA
CASSQGEGAPYNEQFF
>TRBV11-3|TRBJ2-7|NA
CASSLGGAGYEQYF
>TRBV20-1|TRBJ1-1|NA
CSAPYGQGHTEAFF
>TRBV3-1|TRBJ1-3|NA
CASSSSKEDPSSSGNTIYF
>TRBV7-6|TRBJ2-1|NA
CASSWGQAYNEQFF
>TRBV5-5|TRBJ2-2|NA
CASFIALDGRSYTGELFF
>TRBV29-1|TRBJ2-5|NA
CSGAGQESQETQYF
>TRBV12-3/TRBV12-4|TRBJ2-1|NA
CASSPLGYNEQFF
>TRBV27|TRBJ2-1|NA
CASSNGVIGEQFF
>TRBV7-9|TRBJ1-4|NA
CASSSGQGSMDEKLFF
>TRBV7-9|TRBJ1-5|NA
CASSYSDSNQPQHF